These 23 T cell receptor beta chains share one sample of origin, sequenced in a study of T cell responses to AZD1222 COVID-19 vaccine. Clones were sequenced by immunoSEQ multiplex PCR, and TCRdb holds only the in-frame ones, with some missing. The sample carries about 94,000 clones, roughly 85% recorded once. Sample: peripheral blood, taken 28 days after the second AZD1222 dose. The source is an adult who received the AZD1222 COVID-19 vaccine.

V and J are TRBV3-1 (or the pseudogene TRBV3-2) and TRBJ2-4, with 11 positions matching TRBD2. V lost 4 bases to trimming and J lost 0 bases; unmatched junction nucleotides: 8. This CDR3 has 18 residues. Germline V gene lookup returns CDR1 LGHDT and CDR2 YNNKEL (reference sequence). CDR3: CASSRPGLAALAKNIQYF. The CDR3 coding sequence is TGTGCCAGCAGCCGACCGGGACTAGCGGCCTTAGCCAAAAACATTCAGTACTTC.

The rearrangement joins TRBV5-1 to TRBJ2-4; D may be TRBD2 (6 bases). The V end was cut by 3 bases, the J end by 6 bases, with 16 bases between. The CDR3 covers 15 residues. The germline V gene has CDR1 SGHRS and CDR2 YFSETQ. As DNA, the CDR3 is TGCGCCAGCAGCTCAAACCGGGACTCAACAAACATTCAGTACTTC. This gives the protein CASSSNRDSTNIQYF.

CDR3 sequence: CASSSSRDGAYEQYF. The CDR3 DNA sequence: TGTGCCAGCAGCTCCTCCCGGGACGGGGCCTACGAGCAGTACTTC. The chain combines TRBV7-3 with TRBJ2-7, with D perhaps being TRBD1 or TRBD2 (5 bases each). Germline CDR1 reads SGHTA; CDR2 reads FQGTGA. This CDR3 has 15 residues. The germline V and J ends were trimmed by 4 bases and 2 bases, with 15 bases remaining between them.

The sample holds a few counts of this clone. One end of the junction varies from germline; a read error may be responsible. Here the CDR3 DNA reads TGTGCCAGCAGCGTAGGCCACCATTTTCAGGGAGGAGACTATGGCTACACCTTC. Residues: CASSVGHHFQGGDYGYTF. The chain carries TRBV13 and TRBJ1-2; the D gene is possibly TRBD1 (5 bases). The CDR3 sequence is 18 residues long. Germline CDR1 reads PRHDT; CDR2 reads FYEKMQ (reference sequence).

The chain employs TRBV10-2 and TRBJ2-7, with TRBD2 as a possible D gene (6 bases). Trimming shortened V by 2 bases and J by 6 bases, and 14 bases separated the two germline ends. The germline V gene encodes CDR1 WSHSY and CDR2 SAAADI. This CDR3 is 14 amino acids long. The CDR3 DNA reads TGCGCCAGCAGTGAGCGTAATGGCGGGGCCGAGCAGTACTTC. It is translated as CASSERNGGAEQYF.

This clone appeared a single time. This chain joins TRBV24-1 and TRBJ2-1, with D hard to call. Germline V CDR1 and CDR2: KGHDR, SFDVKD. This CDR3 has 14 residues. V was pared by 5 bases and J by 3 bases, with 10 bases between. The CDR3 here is CATSGARRYNEQFF. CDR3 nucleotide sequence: TGTGCCACCAGTGGGGCAAGGCGCTACAATGAGCAGTTCTTC.

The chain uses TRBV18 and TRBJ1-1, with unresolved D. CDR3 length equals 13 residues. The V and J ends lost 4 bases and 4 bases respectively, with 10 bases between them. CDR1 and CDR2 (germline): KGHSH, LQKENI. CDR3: CASSRQSGTEAFF. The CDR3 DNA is TGTGCCAGCTCACGCCAGTCGGGCACTGAAGCTTTCTTT.

The CDR3 nucleotides are TGTGCCAGCAGTTACGGCGGGGGGGCCTACAATGAGCAGTTCTTC. Translation: CASSYGGGAYNEQFF. V is TRBV6-7 and J is TRBJ2-1, with 9 bases identical to TRBD2. TRBV6-7 carries the ORF label, with uncertain function. The V and J ends lost 2 bases and 2 bases, in that order; junction bases with no gene match: 1. The CDR3 is 15 residues long.

Here the CDR3 DNA reads TGCACCAGCAGCCAAAGGCCCGGGACAGGGGATTCACCCCTCCACTTT. This codes for CTSSQRPGTGDSPLHF. The chain couples TRBV1 to TRBJ1-6; TRBD1 reflects the table's D call only, with no check against the DNA. TRBV1 is a recognized pseudogene. The CDR3 covers 16 residues.

The CDR3, as DNA: TGTGCCAGCGAGAAAGGGGGACTAGCGGGACAATCAGATACGCAGTATTTT. Translation: CASEKGGLAGQSDTQYF. The chain couples TRBV3-1 (or the pseudogene TRBV3-2) to TRBJ2-3; 13 bases match TRBD2. Trimming cost V 8 bases and J 4 bases; bases outside gene matches: 12. This CDR3 contains 17 residues. Germline values: CDR1 LGHDT, CDR2 YNNKEL (reference sequence).

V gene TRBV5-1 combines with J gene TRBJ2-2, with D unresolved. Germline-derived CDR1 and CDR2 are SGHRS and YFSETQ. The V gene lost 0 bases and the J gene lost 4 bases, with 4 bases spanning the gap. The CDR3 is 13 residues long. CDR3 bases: TGCGCCAGCAGCTTGGAGAGCACCGGGGAGCTGTTTTTT. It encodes CASSLESTGELFF.

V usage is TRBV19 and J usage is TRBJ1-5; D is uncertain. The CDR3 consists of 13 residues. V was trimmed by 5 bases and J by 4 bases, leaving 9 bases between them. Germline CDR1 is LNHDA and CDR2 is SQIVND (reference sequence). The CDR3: CASSPGRNQPQHF. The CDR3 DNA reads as TGTGCCAGTAGTCCTGGGAGGAATCAGCCCCAGCATTTT.

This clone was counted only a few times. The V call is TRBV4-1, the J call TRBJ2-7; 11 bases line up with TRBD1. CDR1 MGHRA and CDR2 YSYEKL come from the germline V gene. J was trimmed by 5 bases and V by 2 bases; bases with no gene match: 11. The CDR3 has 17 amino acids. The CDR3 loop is CASSQSPSGTGGDEQYF. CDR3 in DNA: TGCGCCAGCAGCCAATCCCCATCCGGGACAGGGGGAGACGAGCAGTACTTC.

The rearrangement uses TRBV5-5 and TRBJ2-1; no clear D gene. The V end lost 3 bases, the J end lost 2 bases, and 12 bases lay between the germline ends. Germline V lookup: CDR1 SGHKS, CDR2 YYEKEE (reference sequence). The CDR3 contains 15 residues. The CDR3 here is CASSSAPSPYNEQFF. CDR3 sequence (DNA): TGTGCCAGCAGCTCCGCCCCCTCCCCCTACAATGAGCAGTTCTTC.

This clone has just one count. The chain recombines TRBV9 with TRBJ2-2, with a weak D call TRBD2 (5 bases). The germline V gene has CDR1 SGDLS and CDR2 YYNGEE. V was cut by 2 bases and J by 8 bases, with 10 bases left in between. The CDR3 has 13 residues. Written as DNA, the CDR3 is TGTGCCAGCAGCGTTTGGGGAGAGGGGGAGCTGTTTTTT. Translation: CASSVWGEGELFF.

The CDR3 sequence: CASSSIVADTQYF. The CDR3 bases are TGTGCCAGCAGCTCTATAGTTGCGGATACGCAGTATTTT. The V call is TRBV7-2, the J call TRBJ2-3; no clear D gene. Looked up from germline, CDR1 is SGHTA and CDR2 is FQGNSA. Trimming cost V 4 bases and J 6 bases, with 11 bases left between them. The CDR3 spans 13 residues.

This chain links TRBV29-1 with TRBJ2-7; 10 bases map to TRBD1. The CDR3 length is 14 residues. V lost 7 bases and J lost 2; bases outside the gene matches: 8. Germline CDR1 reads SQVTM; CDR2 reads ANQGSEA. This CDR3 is CSAEGTGVPYEQYF. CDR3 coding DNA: TGCAGCGCTGAGGGGACAGGGGTCCCCTACGAGCAGTACTTC.

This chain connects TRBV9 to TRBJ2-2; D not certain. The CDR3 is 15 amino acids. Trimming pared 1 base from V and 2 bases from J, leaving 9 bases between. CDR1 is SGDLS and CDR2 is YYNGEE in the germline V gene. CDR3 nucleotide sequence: TGTGCCAGCAGCGTACTACAGACAAACACCGGGGAGCTGTTTTTT. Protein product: CASSVLQTNTGELFF.

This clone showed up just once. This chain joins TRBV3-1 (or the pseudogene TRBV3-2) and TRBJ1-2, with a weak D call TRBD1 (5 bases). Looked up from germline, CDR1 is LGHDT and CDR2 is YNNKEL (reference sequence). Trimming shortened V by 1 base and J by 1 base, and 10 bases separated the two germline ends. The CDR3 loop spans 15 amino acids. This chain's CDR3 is CASSQVSGLNYGYTF. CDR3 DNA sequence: TGTGCCAGCAGCCAAGTGTCAGGGCTTAACTATGGCTACACCTTC.

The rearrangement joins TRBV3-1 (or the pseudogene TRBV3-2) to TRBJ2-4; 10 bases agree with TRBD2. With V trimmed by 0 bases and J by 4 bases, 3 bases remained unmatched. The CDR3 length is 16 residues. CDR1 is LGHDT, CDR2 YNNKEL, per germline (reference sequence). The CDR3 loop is CASSQEVAGGKNIQYF. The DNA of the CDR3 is TGTGCCAGCAGCCAAGAGGTAGCGGGGGGTAAAAACATTCAGTACTTC.

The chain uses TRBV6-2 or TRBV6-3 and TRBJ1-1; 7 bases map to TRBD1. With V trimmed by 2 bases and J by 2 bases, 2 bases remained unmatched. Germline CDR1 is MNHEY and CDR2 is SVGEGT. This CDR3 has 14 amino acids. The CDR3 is CASSYGTVNTEAFF. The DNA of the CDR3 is TGTGCCAGCAGTTACGGGACAGTTAACACTGAAGCTTTCTTT.

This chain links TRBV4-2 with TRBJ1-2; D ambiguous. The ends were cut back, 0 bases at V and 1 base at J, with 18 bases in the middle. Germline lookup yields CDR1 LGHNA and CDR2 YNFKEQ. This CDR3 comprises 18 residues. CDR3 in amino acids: CASSQDSVVGTYNYGYTF. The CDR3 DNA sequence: TGTGCCAGCAGCCAAGATAGTGTGGTGGGAACCTATAACTATGGCTACACCTTC.

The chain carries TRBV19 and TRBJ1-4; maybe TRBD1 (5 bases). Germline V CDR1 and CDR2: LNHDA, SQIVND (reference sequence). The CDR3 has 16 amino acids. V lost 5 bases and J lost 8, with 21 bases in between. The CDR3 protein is CASSQTPGRRGEKLFF. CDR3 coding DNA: TGTGCCAGTAGTCAAACCCCGGGACGGAGGGGCGAAAAACTGTTTTTT.